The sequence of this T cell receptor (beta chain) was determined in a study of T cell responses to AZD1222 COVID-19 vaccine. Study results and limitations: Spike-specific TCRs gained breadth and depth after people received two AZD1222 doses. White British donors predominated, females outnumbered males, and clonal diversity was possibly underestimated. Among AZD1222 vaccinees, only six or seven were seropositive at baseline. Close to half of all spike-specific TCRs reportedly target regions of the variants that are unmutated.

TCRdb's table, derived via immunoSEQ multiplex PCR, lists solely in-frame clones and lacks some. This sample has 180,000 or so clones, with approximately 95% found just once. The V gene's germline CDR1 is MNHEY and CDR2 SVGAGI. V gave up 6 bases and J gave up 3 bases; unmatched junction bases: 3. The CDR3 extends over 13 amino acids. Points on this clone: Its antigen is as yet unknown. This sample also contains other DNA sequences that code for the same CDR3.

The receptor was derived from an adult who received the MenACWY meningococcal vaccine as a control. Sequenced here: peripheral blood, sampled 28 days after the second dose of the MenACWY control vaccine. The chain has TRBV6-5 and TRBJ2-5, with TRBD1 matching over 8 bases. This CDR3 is CASSRTGKETQYF. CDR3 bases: TGTGCCAGCAGCAGGACAGGGAAAGAGACCCAGTACTTC.